This T cell receptor beta chain derives from a study of T cell responses to AZD1222 COVID-19 vaccine. TCRdb keeps only in-frame clones here, not all; method: immunoSEQ multiplex PCR. The sample has roughly 130,000 clones; 80% to 90% are singletons. CDR1 is MNHEY and CDR2 is SMNVEV in the germline V gene (reference sequence). This CDR3 contains 14 residues. Trimming removed 4 bases at V and 4 bases at J, with 11 bases between. This TCR was sampled from an adult in good health. The material sequenced was peripheral blood, taken on day 0 of AZD1222 vaccination. This chain uses TRBV27 with TRBJ1-3; D might be TRBD1 (6 bases). CDR3 in amino acids: CASSSGTRGNTIYF. The CDR3 nucleotides are TGTGCCAGCAGTTCCGGGACAAGGGGAAACACCATATATTTT.